The TCR beta chain under discussion was sequenced for a study of blood T cells in healthy people across ages. Using a J-beta primer mix together with a sample-barcoded 5' primer, a second PCR was run for roughly 6 to 12 cycles. TCRdb passed the 5' RACE reads through MiXCR, listing each CDR3 protein once. Altogether about 690,000 distinct CDR3 sequences are present, less than 45% being singletons, with the ten largest covering 25% to 35%. Germline V gives CDR1 MDHEN, CDR2 SYDVKM. Trimming cost V 7 bases and J 2 bases; bases outside gene matches: 4. The CDR3 spans 15 residues. This clonotype was sampled from a man at least 80 years old in good health. Sequencing input: blood. The chain combines TRBV28 with TRBJ2-6, with 8 bases lining up with TRBD1. The CDR3, as DNA: TGTGCCAGCACGGACAGGGAGGCTGGGGCCAACGTCCTGACTTTC. Translation: CASTDREAGANVLTF.